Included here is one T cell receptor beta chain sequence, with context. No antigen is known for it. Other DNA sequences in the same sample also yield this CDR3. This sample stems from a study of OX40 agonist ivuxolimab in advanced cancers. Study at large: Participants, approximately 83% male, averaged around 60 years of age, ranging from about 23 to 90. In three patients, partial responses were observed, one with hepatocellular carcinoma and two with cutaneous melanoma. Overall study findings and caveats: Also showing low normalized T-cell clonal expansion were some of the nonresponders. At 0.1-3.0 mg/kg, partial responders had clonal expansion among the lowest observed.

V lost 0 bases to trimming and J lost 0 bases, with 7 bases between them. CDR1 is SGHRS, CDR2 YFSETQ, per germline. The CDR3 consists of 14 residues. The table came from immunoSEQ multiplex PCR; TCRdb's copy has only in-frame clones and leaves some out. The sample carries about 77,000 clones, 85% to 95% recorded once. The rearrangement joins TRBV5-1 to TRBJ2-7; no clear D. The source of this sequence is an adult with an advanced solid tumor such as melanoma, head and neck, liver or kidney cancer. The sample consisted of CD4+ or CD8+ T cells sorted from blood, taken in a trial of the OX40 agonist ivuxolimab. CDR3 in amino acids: CASSLVGGSYEQYF. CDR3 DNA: TGCGCCAGCAGCTTGGTTGGCGGCTCCTACGAGCAGTACTTC.